This is a list of T cell receptor beta chains from one sample in a study of early T cells in non-severe SARS-CoV-2 infection. A single record per CDR3 protein comes from TCRdb applying MiXCR to the 5' RACE reads. The table shows about 76,000 distinct CDR3 sequences, with 15% to 17% occurring only once. The sample was whole blood. All receptors derive from an adult who was a healthcare worker with PCR-confirmed SARS-CoV-2 infection or an uninfected control (not recorded which). The CDR3 runs from the conserved cysteine through the conserved F or W. The size of a clone is reported for some rows only, either as once, few or many, or as a class for expanded clones.

J gene: TRBJ2-3
clone size: few
V gene: TRBV2
CDR3 protein: CASTSGSTDTQYF

J gene: TRBJ2-4
clone size: few
V gene: TRBV6-6
CDR3 protein: CASSSTGQYF

J gene: TRBJ2-7
clone size: -
V gene: TRBV7-9
CDR3 protein: CASSLGGDPPTYEQYF

J gene: TRBJ2-7
clone size: -
V gene: TRBV28
CDR3 protein: CASSPPGRDEQYF

J gene: TRBJ2-2
clone size: few
V gene: TRBV20-1
CDR3 protein: CSARRRRLTGELFF

J gene: TRBJ2-7
clone size: few
V gene: TRBV29-1
CDR3 protein: CSVETRQFYEQYF

J gene: TRBJ2-6
clone size: few
V gene: TRBV28
CDR3 protein: CASSPRARGPGANVLTF

J gene: TRBJ2-1
clone size: few
V gene: TRBV29-1
CDR3 protein: CSVEAGERVNEQFF

J gene: TRBJ2-1
clone size: few
V gene: TRBV12-5
CDR3 protein: CASGFGTGGRNEQFF

J gene: TRBJ2-6
clone size: many
V gene: TRBV30
CDR3 protein: CAWSGTANGANVLTF

J gene: TRBJ1-3
clone size: -
V gene: TRBV5-1
CDR3 protein: CASSTGTAGNTIYF

J gene: TRBJ2-7
clone size: -
V gene: TRBV5-5
CDR3 protein: CASSLVAAGDYSYEQYF

J gene: TRBJ1-4
clone size: few
V gene: TRBV18
CDR3 protein: CASSPGSREKLFF

J gene: TRBJ2-3
clone size: many
V gene: TRBV6-2/TRBV6-3
CDR3 protein: CASRFSGREDTQYF

J gene: TRBJ2-7
clone size: -
V gene: TRBV5-4
CDR3 protein: CASSLQGPSYEQYF

J gene: TRBJ1-2
clone size: -
V gene: TRBV28
CDR3 protein: CASSLPGGYGYTF

J gene: TRBJ2-5
clone size: -
V gene: TRBV29-1
CDR3 protein: CSVGLGGETQYF

J gene: TRBJ1-3
clone size: -
V gene: TRBV4-1
CDR3 protein: CASSQGLPGDRSTIYF

J gene: TRBJ2-2
clone size: -
V gene: TRBV5-6
CDR3 protein: CASGPLDEAGELFF

J gene: TRBJ2-7
clone size: -
V gene: TRBV7-2
CDR3 protein: CASTPTGIPYEQYF

J gene: TRBJ1-5
clone size: -
V gene: TRBV5-1
CDR3 protein: CASSLEGASNQPQHF

J gene: TRBJ1-1
clone size: -
V gene: TRBV7-2
CDR3 protein: CASSSRGAFF

J gene: TRBJ1-1
clone size: -
V gene: TRBV7-9
CDR3 protein: CASSPTGAAEAFF

J gene: TRBJ2-2
clone size: few
V gene: TRBV2
CDR3 protein: CASNGLNGNTGELFF

J gene: TRBJ2-1
clone size: few
V gene: TRBV15
CDR3 protein: CATSREGGSYNEQFF

J gene: TRBJ2-4
clone size: -
V gene: TRBV27
CDR3 protein: CASSSRGTGKNIQYF

J gene: TRBJ1-2
clone size: few
V gene: TRBV29-1
CDR3 protein: CSVVEGRDGGYTF

J gene: TRBJ1-5
clone size: many
V gene: TRBV27
CDR3 protein: CASSLGFNSNQPQHF

J gene: TRBJ1-5
clone size: -
V gene: TRBV4-1
CDR3 protein: CASSQRTDRETNQPQHF

J gene: TRBJ2-3
clone size: few
V gene: TRBV27
CDR3 protein: CASSLGTSGRQTQYF

J gene: TRBJ2-4
clone size: -
V gene: TRBV29-1
CDR3 protein: CSAEGTTKNIQYF

J gene: TRBJ2-7
clone size: -
V gene: TRBV9
CDR3 protein: CASSETGTGPEQYF

J gene: TRBJ1-6
clone size: many
V gene: TRBV20-1
CDR3 protein: CSASNTGSSYNSPLHF

J gene: TRBJ2-2
clone size: few
V gene: TRBV5-7
CDR3 protein: CASSSWTSGRGPWTGELFF

J gene: TRBJ2-7
clone size: -
V gene: TRBV7-3
CDR3 protein: CASSVSGERTYEQYF

J gene: TRBJ2-7
clone size: -
V gene: TRBV24-1
CDR3 protein: CATSEDYGYEQYF

J gene: TRBJ2-3
clone size: many
V gene: TRBV20-1
CDR3 protein: CSARDPASGPSDTQYF

J gene: TRBJ2-5
clone size: once
V gene: TRBV10-2
CDR3 protein: CASQDQARETQYF

J gene: TRBJ2-1
clone size: many
V gene: TRBV7-9
CDR3 protein: CASRPKASGTYNEQFF

J gene: TRBJ2-2
clone size: few
V gene: TRBV5-1
CDR3 protein: CASSLKHTGELFF

J gene: TRBJ2-7
clone size: -
V gene: TRBV9
CDR3 protein: CASGSGTSYEQYF

J gene: TRBJ2-7
clone size: -
V gene: TRBV20-1
CDR3 protein: CSARGGPYEQYF

J gene: TRBJ2-3
clone size: -
V gene: TRBV15
CDR3 protein: CATSRGTGGTADTQYF

J gene: TRBJ1-1
clone size: few
V gene: TRBV27
CDR3 protein: CASRAVEHTEAFF

J gene: TRBJ1-5
clone size: -
V gene: TRBV20-1
CDR3 protein: CSARDRLQPQHF

J gene: TRBJ1-3
clone size: -
V gene: TRBV7-9
CDR3 protein: CASSLAGAGNTIYF

J gene: TRBJ1-2
clone size: many
V gene: TRBV2
CDR3 protein: CASSNRANYGYTF

J gene: TRBJ2-7
clone size: -
V gene: TRBV12-3/TRBV12-4
CDR3 protein: CASSFEVDEQYF

J gene: TRBJ1-3
clone size: -
V gene: TRBV10-2
CDR3 protein: CASSELGRGAVSGNTIYF

J gene: TRBJ2-1
clone size: few
V gene: TRBV4-3
CDR3 protein: CASSPGGSRVYNEQFF

J gene: TRBJ1-1
clone size: many
V gene: TRBV29-1
CDR3 protein: CSGGIGMNTEAFF

J gene: TRBJ2-5
clone size: many
V gene: TRBV6-1
CDR3 protein: CASSYPGLAGAVQETQYF

J gene: TRBJ1-2
clone size: many
V gene: TRBV19
CDR3 protein: CASSIESLTNYGYTF

J gene: TRBJ1-4
clone size: -
V gene: TRBV6-2/TRBV6-3
CDR3 protein: CASNGPNEKLFF

J gene: TRBJ1-6
clone size: -
V gene: TRBV5-1
CDR3 protein: CASSLDEGGDSSPLHF

J gene: TRBJ1-1
clone size: few
V gene: TRBV7-9
CDR3 protein: CASSSPGTEAFF

J gene: TRBJ2-7
clone size: few
V gene: TRBV28
CDR3 protein: CASSLYGTAPSYEQYF

J gene: TRBJ2-1
clone size: -
V gene: TRBV14
CDR3 protein: CASSQDGSSYNEQFF

J gene: TRBJ2-7
clone size: few
V gene: TRBV30
CDR3 protein: CAWSVAVSEQYF